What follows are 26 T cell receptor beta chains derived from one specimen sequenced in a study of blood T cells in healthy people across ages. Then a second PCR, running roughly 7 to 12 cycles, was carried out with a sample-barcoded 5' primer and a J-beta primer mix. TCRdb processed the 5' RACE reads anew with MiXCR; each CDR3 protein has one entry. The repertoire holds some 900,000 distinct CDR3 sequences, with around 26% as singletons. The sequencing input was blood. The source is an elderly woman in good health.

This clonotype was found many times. The CDR3 spells CASSRPGTGGEKLFF. CDR3 in DNA: TGTGCCAGCAGCAGGCCCGGGACAGGGGGGGAAAAACTGTTTTTT. V usage is TRBV3-1 and J usage is TRBJ1-4; TRBD1 aligns across 11 bases. The CDR3 is 15 amino acids. The J segment lost 8 bases and the V segment lost 5 bases, leaving 7 bases of the junction unmatched. Germline lookup yields CDR1 LGHDT and CDR2 YNNKEL (reference sequence).

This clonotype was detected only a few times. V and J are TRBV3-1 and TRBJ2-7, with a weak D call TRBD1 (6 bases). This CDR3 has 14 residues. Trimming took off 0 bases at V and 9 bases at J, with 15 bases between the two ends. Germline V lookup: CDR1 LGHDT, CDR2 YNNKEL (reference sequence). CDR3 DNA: TGTGCCAGCAGCCAAGAGGGACACTGGCTGGGGCAGTACTTC. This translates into CASSQEGHWLGQYF.

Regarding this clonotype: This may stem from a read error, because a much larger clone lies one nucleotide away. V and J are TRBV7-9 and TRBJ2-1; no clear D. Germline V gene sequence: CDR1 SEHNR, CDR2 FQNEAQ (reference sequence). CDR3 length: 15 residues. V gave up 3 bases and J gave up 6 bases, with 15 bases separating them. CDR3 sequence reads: CASSFVRSLGNEQFF. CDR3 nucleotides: TGTGCCAGCAGCTTCGTCAGGAGCCTGGGCAATGAGCAGTTCTTC.

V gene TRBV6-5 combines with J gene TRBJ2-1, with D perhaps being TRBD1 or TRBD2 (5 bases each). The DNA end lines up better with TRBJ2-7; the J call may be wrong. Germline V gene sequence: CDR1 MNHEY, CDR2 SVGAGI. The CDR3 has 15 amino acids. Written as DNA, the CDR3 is TGTGCCAGCACCCCGGGGCTCGGTAAGCTCTACGAGCAGTACTTC. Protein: CASTPGLGKLYEQYF.

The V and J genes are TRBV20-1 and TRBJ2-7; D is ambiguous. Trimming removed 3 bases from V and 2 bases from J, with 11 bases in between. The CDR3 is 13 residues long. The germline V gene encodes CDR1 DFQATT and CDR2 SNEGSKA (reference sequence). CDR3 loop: CSASAPGPYEQYF. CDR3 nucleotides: TGCAGTGCTAGCGCTCCTGGGCCCTACGAGCAGTACTTC.

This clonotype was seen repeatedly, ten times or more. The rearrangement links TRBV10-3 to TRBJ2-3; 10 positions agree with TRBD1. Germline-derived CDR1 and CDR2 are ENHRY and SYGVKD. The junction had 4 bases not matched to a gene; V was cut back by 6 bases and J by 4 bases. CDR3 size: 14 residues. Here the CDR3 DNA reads TGTGCCATCAGAAGGGACAGGGGCCCAGATACGCAGTATTTT. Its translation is CAIRRDRGPDTQYF.

This CDR3 is CASTLQTEPLGYTF. CDR3 sequence (DNA): TGTGCCAGCACGCTTCAGACGGAACCTCTGGGCTACACCTTC. This chain uses TRBV2 with TRBJ1-2; D gene uncertain. The CDR3 length is 14 residues. From germline, CDR1 is SNHLY and CDR2 FYNNEI. The V end was cut by 7 bases, the J end by 8 bases, with 20 bases between.

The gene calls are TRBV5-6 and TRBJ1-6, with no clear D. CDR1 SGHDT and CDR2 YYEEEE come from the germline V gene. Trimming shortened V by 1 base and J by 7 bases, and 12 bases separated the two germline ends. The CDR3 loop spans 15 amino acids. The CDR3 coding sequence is TGTGCCAGCAGCTTGTTGCGGGGAACGAATTCACCCCTCCACTTT. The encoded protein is CASSLLRGTNSPLHF.

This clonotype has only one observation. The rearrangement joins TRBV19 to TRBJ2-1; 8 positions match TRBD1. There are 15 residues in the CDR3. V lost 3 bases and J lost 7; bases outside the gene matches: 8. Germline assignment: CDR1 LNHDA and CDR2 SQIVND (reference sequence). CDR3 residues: CASSIQGRGRNEQFF. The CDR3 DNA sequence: TGTGCCAGTAGTATTCAAGGCAGGGGGCGAAATGAGCAGTTCTTC.

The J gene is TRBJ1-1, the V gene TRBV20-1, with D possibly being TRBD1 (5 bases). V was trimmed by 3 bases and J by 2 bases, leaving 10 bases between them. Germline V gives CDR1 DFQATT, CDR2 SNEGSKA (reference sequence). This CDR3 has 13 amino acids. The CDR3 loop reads CSASSRGNTEAFF. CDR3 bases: TGCAGTGCTAGTTCTAGGGGTAACACTGAAGCTTTCTTT.

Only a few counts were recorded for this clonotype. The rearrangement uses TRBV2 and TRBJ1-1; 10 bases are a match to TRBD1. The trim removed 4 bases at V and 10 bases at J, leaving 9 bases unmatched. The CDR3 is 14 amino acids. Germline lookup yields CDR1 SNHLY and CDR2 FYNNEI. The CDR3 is CASSGDRGGRGAFF. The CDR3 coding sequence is TGTGCCAGCAGTGGGGACAGGGGTGGCAGAGGAGCTTTCTTT.

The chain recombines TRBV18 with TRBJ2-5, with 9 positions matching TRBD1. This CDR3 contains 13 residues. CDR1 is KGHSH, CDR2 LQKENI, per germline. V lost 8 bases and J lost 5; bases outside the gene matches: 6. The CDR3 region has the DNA TGTGCCAGCAGCAAAGGACAGGGGGAGACCCAGTACTTC. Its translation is CASSKGQGETQYF.

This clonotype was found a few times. CDR3 in amino acids: CSARAKSNQPQHF. The CDR3, as DNA: TGCAGTGCTAGGGCGAAGAGCAATCAGCCCCAGCATTTT. The chain has TRBV20-1 and TRBJ1-5; D not certain. The CDR3 sequence is 13 residues long. V lost 3 bases to trimming and J lost 1 base, with 7 bases between them. Germline CDR1 DFQATT, CDR2 SNEGSKA (reference sequence).

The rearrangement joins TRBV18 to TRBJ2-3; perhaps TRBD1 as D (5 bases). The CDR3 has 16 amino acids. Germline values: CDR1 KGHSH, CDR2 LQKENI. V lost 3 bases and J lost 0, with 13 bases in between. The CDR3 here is CASSPATGFSTDTQYF. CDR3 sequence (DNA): TGTGCCAGCTCACCCGCTACAGGATTTAGCACAGATACGCAGTATTTT.

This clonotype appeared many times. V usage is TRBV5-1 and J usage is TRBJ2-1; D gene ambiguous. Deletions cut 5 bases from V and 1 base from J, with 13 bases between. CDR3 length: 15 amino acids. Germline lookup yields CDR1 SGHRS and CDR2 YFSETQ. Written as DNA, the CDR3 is TGCGCCAGCAGTGATTCGGCGATTTCCTACAATGAGCAGTTCTTC. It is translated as CASSDSAISYNEQFF.

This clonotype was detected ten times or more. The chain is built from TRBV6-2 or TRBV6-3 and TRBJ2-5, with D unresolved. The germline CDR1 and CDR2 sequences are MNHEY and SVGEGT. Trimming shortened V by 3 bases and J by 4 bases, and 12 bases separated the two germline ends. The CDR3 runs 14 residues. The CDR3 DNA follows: TGTGCCAGCAGTTATGGCAGATACGCAGAGACCCAGTACTTC. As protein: CASSYGRYAETQYF.

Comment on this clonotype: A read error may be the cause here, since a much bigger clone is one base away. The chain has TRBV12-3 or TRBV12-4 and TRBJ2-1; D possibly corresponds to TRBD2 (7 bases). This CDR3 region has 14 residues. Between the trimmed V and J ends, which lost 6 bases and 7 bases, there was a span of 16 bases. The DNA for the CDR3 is TGTGCCAGCAGGTTCGGGGGAGGGGGGAATGAGCAGTTCTTC. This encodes CASRFGGGGNEQFF.

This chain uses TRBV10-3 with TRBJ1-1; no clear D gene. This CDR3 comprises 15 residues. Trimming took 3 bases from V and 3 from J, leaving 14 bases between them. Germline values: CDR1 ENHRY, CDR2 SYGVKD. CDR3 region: CAISEAPPMDTEAFF. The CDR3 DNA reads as TGTGCCATCAGTGAAGCCCCCCCGATGGACACTGAAGCTTTCTTT.

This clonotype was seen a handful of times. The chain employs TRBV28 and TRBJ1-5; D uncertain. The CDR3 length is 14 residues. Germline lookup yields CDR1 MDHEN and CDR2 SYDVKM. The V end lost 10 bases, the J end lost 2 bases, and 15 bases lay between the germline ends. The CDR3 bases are TGTGCCACCCAGCGGGGTACTCGCAATCAGCCCCAGCATTTT. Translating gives CATQRGTRNQPQHF.

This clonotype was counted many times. The CDR3 here is CASSYEGGNNYGYTF. Written as DNA, the CDR3 is TGTGCCAGCAGTTACGAAGGGGGGAATAACTATGGCTACACCTTC. The chain carries TRBV6-6 and TRBJ1-2; D is perhaps TRBD1 (6 bases). This CDR3 region has 15 residues. Germline V gene sequence: CDR1 MNHNY, CDR2 SVGAGI (reference sequence). V was trimmed by 2 bases and J by 1 base, leaving 11 bases between them.

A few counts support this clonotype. The CDR3 DNA sequence: TGCGCCAGCAGCATACAGGGGGCAGGTAACACTGAAGCTTTCTTT. This encodes CASSIQGAGNTEAFF. This sequence joins TRBV5-1 and TRBJ1-1; 9 nucleotides align to TRBD1. Germline lookup yields CDR1 SGHRS and CDR2 YFSETQ. V gave up 4 bases and J gave up 2 bases; unmatched junction bases: 6. The CDR3 runs to 15 residues. The full variable domain, completed using reference TRBV5-1 and TRBJ1-1, is KAGVTQTPRYLIKTRGQQVTLSCSPISGHRSVSWYQQTPGQGLQFLFEYFSETQRNKGNFPGRFSGRQFSNSRSEMNVSTLELGDSALYLCASSIQGAGNTEAFFGQGTRLTVV.

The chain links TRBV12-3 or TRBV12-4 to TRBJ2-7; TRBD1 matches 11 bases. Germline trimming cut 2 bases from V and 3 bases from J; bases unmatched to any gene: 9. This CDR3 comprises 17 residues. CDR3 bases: TGTGCCAGCAGTTTAACTACCTGGGACAGGGGGGACTACGAGCAGTACTTC. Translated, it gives CASSLTTWDRGDYEQYF.

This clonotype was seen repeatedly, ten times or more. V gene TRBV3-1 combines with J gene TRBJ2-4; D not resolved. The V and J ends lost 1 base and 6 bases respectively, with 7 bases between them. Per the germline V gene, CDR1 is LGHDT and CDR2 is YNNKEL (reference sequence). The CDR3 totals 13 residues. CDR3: CASSQGLRNIQYF. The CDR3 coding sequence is TGTGCCAGCAGCCAAGGGCTCCGAAACATTCAGTACTTC. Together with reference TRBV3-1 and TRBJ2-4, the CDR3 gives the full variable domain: DTAVSQTPKYLVTQMGNDKSIKCEQNLGHDTMYWYKQDSKKFLKIMFSYNNKELIINETVPNRFSPKSPDKAHLNLHINSLELGDSAVYFCASSQGLRNIQYFGAGTRLSVL.

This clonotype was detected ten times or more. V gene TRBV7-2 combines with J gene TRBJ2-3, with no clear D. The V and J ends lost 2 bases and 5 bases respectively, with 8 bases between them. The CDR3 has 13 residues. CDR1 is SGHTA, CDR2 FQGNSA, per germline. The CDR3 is CASSLRPIDTQYF. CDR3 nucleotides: TGTGCCAGCAGCTTACGGCCCATAGATACGCAGTATTTT.

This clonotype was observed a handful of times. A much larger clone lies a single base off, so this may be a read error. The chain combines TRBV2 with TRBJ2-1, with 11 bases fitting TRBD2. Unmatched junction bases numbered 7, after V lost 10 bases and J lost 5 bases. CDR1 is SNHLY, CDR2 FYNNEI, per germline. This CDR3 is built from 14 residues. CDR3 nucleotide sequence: TGTGCCAACTCCCTAGCGGGGGGTCACAATGAGCAGTTCTTC. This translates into CANSLAGGHNEQFF.

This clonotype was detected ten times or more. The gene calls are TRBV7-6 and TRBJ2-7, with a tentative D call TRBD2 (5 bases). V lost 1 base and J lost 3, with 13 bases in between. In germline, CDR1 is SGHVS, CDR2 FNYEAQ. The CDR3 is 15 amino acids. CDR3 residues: CASSLVDEGSYEQYF. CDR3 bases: TGTGCCAGCAGCTTAGTAGACGAGGGCAGCTACGAGCAGTACTTC.